This T cell receptor beta chain was observed in a study of cytomegalovirus exposure and HLA in healthy donors. Healthy donors of bone marrow made up the group. Details on this clone: Its antigen is unknown.

Findings and caveats of the study: There were fewer than 200 TCR beta chains listed as cytomegalovirus-associated. In a later analysis, DRB1 alleles had the most associated TCRs; HLA-C alleles the fewest.

The PCR used 60 Vbeta and 13 Jbeta primers. TCRdb keeps only in-frame clones here, not all; method: immunoSEQ multiplex PCR. The sample lists some 160,000 clones; 60% to 80% were seen once. This sequence originates from a male donor in good health and CMV-seronegative. The sample consisted of PBMCs.

In DNA, the CDR3 is TGTGCCAGCTCATCCGGGACTAACACTGAAGCTTTCTTT. Translating gives CASSSGTNTEAFF. The rearrangement links TRBV18 to TRBJ1-1, with a tentative D call TRBD1 (5 bases). This CDR3 is 13 amino acids long. CDR1 and CDR2 from the germline V gene are KGHSH and LQKENI. V gave up 5 bases and J gave up 2 bases, with 9 bases separating them. Variable domain in full (rest from reference TRBV18 and TRBJ1-1): NAGVMQNPRHLVRRRGQEARLRCSPMKGHSHVYWYRQLPEEGLKFMVYLQKENIIDESGMPKERFSAEFPKEGPSILRIQQVVRGDSAAYFCASSSGTNTEAFFGQGTRLTVV.